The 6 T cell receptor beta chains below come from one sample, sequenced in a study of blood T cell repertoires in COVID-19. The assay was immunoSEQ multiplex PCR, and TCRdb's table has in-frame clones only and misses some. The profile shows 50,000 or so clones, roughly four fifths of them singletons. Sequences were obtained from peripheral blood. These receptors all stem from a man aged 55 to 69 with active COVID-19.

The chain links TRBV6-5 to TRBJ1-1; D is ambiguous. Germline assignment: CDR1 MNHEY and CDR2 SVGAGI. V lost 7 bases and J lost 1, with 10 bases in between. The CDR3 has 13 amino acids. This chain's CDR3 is CASMTQANTEAFF. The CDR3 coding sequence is TGTGCCAGCATGACCCAGGCGAACACTGAAGCTTTCTTT.

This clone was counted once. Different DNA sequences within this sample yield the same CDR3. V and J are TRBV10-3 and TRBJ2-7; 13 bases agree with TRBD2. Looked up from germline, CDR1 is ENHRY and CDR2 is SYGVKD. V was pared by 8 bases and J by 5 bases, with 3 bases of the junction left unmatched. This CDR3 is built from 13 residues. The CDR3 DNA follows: TGTGCCATCGGACTAGCGGGGGTGGACGAGCAGTACTTC. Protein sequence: CAIGLAGVDEQYF.

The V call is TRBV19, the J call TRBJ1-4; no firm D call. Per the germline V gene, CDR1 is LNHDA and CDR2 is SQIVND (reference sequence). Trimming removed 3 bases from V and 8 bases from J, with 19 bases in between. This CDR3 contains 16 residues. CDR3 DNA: TGTGCCAGTAGTATGCCACGTGAAGCCGCGGGGGAAAAACTGTTTTTT. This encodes CASSMPREAAGEKLFF.

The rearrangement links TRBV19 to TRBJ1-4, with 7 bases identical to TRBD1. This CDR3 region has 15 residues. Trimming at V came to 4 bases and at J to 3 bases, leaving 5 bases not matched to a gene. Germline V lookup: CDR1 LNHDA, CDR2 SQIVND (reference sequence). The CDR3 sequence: CASSTRRGPNEKLFF. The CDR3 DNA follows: TGTGCCAGTAGTACCAGAAGGGGGCCTAATGAAAAACTGTTTTTT.

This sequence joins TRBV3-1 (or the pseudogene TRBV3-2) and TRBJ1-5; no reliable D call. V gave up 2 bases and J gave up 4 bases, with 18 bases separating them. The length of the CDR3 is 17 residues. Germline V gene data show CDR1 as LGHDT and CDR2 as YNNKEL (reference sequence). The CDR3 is CASSQLRPCQVNQPQHF. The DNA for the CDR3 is TGTGCCAGCAGCCAACTTAGACCGTGTCAGGTAAATCAGCCCCAGCATTTT.

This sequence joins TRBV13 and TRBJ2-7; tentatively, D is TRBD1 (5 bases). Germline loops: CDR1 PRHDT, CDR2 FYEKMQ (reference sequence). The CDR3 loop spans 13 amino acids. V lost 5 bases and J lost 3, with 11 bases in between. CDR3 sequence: CASSPTGFYEQYF. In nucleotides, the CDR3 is TGTGCCAGCAGCCCCACAGGCTTCTACGAGCAGTACTTC.